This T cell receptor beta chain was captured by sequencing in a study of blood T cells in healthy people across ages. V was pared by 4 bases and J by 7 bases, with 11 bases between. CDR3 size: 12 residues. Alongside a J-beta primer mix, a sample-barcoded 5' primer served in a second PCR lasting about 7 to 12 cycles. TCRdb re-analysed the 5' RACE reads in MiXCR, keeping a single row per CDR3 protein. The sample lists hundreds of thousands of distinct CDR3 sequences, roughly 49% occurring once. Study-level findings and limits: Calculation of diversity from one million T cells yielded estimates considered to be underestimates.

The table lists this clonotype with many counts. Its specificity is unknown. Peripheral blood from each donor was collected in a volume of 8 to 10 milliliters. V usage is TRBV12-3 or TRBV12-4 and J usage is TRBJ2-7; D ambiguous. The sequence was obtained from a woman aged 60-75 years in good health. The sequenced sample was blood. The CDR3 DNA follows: TGTGCCAGCAGTTGGATCGAAAGGGAGCAGTACTTC. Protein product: CASSWIEREQYF.